The 7 T cell receptor beta chains listed next were all sequenced from one sample in a study of blood T cell repertoires in COVID-19. Measured with immunoSEQ multiplex PCR; TCRdb has only the in-frame clones, and not every one. The repertoire holds around 170,000 clones, with about four fifths as singletons. Sequenced input: peripheral blood. The receptor set was obtained from a woman in her 70s with COVID-19, enrolled during active disease.

This chain links TRBV7-8 with TRBJ2-7; D possibly corresponds to TRBD1 (5 bases). CDR1 and CDR2 from the germline V gene are SGHVS and FQNEAQ. V was cut by 0 bases and J by 0 bases, with 12 bases left in between. The CDR3 extends over 16 amino acids. The CDR3 reads CASSLATAQGSYEQYF. CDR3 in DNA: TGTGCCAGCAGCTTAGCGACAGCCCAGGGCTCCTACGAGCAGTACTTC.

The chain employs TRBV15 and TRBJ1-3; D not resolved. Trimming took 3 bases from V and 0 from J, leaving 9 bases between them. The CDR3 spans 15 residues. Germline V gene lookup returns CDR1 LNHNV and CDR2 YYDKDF (reference sequence). The CDR3 sequence: CATSSKQISGNTIYF. CDR3 in DNA: TGTGCCACCAGCAGCAAGCAAATCTCTGGAAACACCATATATTTT.

The genes are TRBV18 and TRBJ2-5; 10 bases align to TRBD2. The CDR3 sequence is 17 residues long. CDR1 is KGHSH and CDR2 is LQKENI in the germline V gene. The V segment lost 0 bases and the J segment 1 base; nucleotides outside the gene matches: 5. The CDR3 is CASSPPLRLAGQETQYF. As DNA, the CDR3 is TGTGCCAGCTCACCACCTCTTAGACTAGCGGGCCAAGAGACCCAGTACTTC.

The chain is built from TRBV28 and TRBJ1-1, with D uncertain. Germline V CDR1 and CDR2: MDHEN, SYDVKM. The CDR3 is made up of 15 amino acids. V shed 0 bases and J shed 4 bases, with 12 bases lying between them. The CDR3 DNA sequence: TGTGCCAGCAGTTTATGGGCCGGGTCCGGCACTGAAGCTTTCTTT. Its protein is CASSLWAGSGTEAFF.

This clone is a singleton in its sample. The chain uses TRBV7-2 and TRBJ2-2; 7 bases line up with TRBD1. J was trimmed by 4 bases and V by 1 base; bases with no gene match: 0. The CDR3 extends over 14 amino acids. Germline V gene lookup returns CDR1 SGHTA and CDR2 FQGNSA. The CDR3 loop is CASSLEGATGELFF. The CDR3 nucleotides are TGTGCCAGCAGCTTAGAGGGGGCCACCGGGGAGCTGTTTTTT.

CDR3 sequence: CASSGQGATTSSGANVLTF. The CDR3 DNA reads TGTGCCAGCAGTGGGCAGGGGGCTACGACGAGCTCTGGGGCCAACGTCCTGACTTTC. V gene TRBV2 combines with J gene TRBJ2-6, with TRBD1 identical over 8 bases. Germline trimming cut 4 bases from V and 0 bases from J; bases unmatched to any gene: 11. This CDR3 is 19 amino acids long. Per the germline V gene, CDR1 is SNHLY and CDR2 is FYNNEI.

The V and J genes are TRBV5-1 and TRBJ2-1; 8 bases line up with TRBD1. J gave up 1 base and V 3 bases, and 3 bases lay outside the gene matches. The CDR3 runs to 15 residues. Germline values: CDR1 SGHRS, CDR2 YFSETQ. CDR3 in amino acids: CASSSGGQSYNEQFF. CDR3 bases: TGCGCCAGCAGCTCAGGGGGCCAGTCCTACAATGAGCAGTTCTTC.